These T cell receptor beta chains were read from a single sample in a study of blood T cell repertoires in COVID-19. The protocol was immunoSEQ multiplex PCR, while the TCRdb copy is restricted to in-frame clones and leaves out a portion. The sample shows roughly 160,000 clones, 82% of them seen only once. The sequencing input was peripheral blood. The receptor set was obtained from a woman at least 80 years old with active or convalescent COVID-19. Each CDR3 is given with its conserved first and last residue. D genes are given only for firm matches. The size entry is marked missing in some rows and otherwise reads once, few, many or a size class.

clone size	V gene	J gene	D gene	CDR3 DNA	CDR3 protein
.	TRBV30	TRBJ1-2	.	TGTGCGTGGGTAACCAATCGGGGGGACTATGGCTACACCTTC	CAWVTNRGDYGYTF
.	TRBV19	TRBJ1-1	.	TGTGCCAGTAGTATCTATAGAGGTGAAGCTTTCTTT	CASSIYRGEAFF
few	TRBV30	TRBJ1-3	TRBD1	TGTGCCCGGGCCTCCGGGACAGCTGGAAACACCATATATTTT	CARASGTAGNTIYF
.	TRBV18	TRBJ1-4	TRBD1	TGTGCCAGCTCACTACGATCGGACAGGGGTGAAAAACTGTTTTTT	CASSLRSDRGEKLFF
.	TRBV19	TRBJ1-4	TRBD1	TGTGCCAGTGCAGAGGGGGACAGGGGGCTGGTTGGGGAAAAACTGTTTTTT	CASAEGDRGLVGEKLFF
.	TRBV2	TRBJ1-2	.	TGTGCCAGCAGCCTGACGGGGGTGGATGGCTACACCTTC	CASSLTGVDGYTF
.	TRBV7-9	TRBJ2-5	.	TGTGCCAGCCCCCCGGGGGGCCTCCAAGAGACCCAGTACTTC	CASPPGGLQETQYF
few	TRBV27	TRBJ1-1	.	TGTGCCAGCATCTTAAACAGGGATCTGAACACTGAAGCTTTCTTT	CASILNRDLNTEAFF
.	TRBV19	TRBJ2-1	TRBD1	TGTGCCAGTAGTACCCCCCCACAGGGGCCCTCCTACAATGAGCAGTTCTTC	CASSTPPQGPSYNEQFF
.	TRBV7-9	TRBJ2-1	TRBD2	TGTGCCAGCAGCTTAGGGGAGGGACTAGCGTACAATGAGCAGTTCTTC	CASSLGEGLAYNEQFF
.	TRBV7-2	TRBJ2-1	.	TGTGCCAGCAGCTTAGACTTCCCTTCCTACAATGAGCAGTTCTTC	CASSLDFPSYNEQFF
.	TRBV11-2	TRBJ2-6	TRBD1	TGTGCCAGCAGCTTAAGAGGGGGCCACGTCCTGACTTTC	CASSLRGGHVLTF
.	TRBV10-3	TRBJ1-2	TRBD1	TGTGCCATCAGTGAGTCCGGGGGACAGGGAGCCTATGGCTACACCTTC	CAISESGGQGAYGYTF
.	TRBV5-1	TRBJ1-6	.	TGCGCCAGCAGCTCGGGGGTTCCCCGGGGTAATTCACCCCTCCACTTT	CASSSGVPRGNSPLHF
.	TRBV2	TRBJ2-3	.	TGTGCCAGCAGTCTGACAAAGAGCACAGATACGCAGTATTTT	CASSLTKSTDTQYF
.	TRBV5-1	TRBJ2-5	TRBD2	TGCGCCAGCAGCTTGTCTAGCGGGAAAGAGACCCAGTACTTC	CASSLSSGKETQYF
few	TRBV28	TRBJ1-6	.	TGTGCCAGCGGTCGGACAGCTTATAATTCACCCCTCCACTTT	CASGRTAYNSPLHF
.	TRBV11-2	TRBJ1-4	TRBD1	TGTGCCAGCAGCACGCCCGACAGGGAGGCTAATGAAAAACTGTTTTTT	CASSTPDREANEKLFF
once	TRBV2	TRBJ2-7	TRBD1	TGTGCCAGCAGTGTTGACTTAGTTTCCGGGACAGGTGTACCCTACGAGCAGTACTTC	CASSVDLVSGTGVPYEQYF
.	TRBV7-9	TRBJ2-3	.	TGTGCCAGCAGTCTCACAGATACGCAGTATTTT	CASSLTDTQYF
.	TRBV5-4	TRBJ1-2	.	TGTGCCAGCAGCTTGGATCCGGGGATGAACTATGGCTACACCTTC	CASSLDPGMNYGYTF
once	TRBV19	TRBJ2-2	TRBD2	TGTGCCAGTAGGGGGGTGGCGCGGGGGACCGGGGAGCTGTTTTTT	CASRGVARGTGELFF
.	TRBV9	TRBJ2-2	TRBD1	TGTGCCAGCAGCGTAGAGGGACAGAGGAACACCGGGGAGCTGTTTTTT	CASSVEGQRNTGELFF
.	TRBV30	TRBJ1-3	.	TGTGCCTGGAGTGTGGGGGGGTCTGGAAACACCATATATTTT	CAWSVGGSGNTIYF
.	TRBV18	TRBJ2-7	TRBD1	TGTGCCAGCTCACTGAGGACAGGCCAGTACGAGCAGTACTTC	CASSLRTGQYEQYF
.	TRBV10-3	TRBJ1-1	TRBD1	TGTGCCATCTCGGACAGGTGGGACACTGAAGCTTTCTTT	CAISDRWDTEAFF
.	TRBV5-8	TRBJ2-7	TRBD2	TGTGCCAGCAGCTTCGGACTAGCGGGAGGTTCTAGCTCCTACGAGCAGTACTTC	CASSFGLAGGSSSYEQYF
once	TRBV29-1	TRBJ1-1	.	TGCAGCGTTGCACCCCCCGGGTTGAGTGGCACTGAAGCTTTCTTT	CSVAPPGLSGTEAFF
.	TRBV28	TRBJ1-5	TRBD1	TGTGCCAGCAGACGACAGGGTGCTGGGCCCCAGCATTTT	CASRRQGAGPQHF
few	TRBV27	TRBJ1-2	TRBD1	TGTGCCAGCAGTTTTTTGGGACAGGGGTCGATCGGCTATGGCTACACCTTC	CASSFLGQGSIGYGYTF
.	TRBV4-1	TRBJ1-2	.	TGCGCCAGCAGCCAAGGTAACAGCGGATTTAGAGGAGGCTACACCTTC	CASSQGNSGFRGGYTF
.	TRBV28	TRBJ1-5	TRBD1	TGTGCCAGCAGTTTATTTGGACAGGGCTATCAGCCCCAGCATTTT	CASSLFGQGYQPQHF
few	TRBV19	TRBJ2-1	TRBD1	TGTGCCAGTAGCTCCCCCCGGGACAGGGGATACAATGAGCAGTTCTTC	CASSSPRDRGYNEQFF
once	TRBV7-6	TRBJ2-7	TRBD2	TGTGCCAGCAGCTCACATACTAGCGGGAGTGGGTCCTTCGAGCAGTACTTC	CASSSHTSGSGSFEQYF
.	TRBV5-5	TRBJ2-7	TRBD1	TGTGCCAGCAGCTTGCAATCCGGGACAGGGGGGTCCGAGCAGTACTTC	CASSLQSGTGGSEQYF
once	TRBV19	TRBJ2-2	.	TGTGCCAGTAGTATGGTGGGAGGTCGCACCGGGGAGCTGTTTTTT	CASSMVGGRTGELFF
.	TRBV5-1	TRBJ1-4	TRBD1	TGCGCCAGCAGCCAATCGACAGGGAGCGGTGAAAAACTGTTTTTT	CASSQSTGSGEKLFF
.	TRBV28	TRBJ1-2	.	TGTGCCAGCAGATCCAGGGGAGACTATGGCTACACCTTC	CASRSRGDYGYTF
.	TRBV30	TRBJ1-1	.	TGTGCCTGGAGTGTACTAAATTTTAACACTGAAGCTTTCTTT	CAWSVLNFNTEAFF
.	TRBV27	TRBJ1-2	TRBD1	TGTGCCAGCCGAACAGGGGAGAGGGGCTACACCTTC	CASRTGERGYTF
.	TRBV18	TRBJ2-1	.	TGTGCCAGCTCACCAAGACAGGAGAATGAGCAGTTCTTC	CASSPRQENEQFF
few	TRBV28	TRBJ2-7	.	TGTGCCAGCAGCCCAAACAGTTTACCCTACGAGCAGTACTTC	CASSPNSLPYEQYF
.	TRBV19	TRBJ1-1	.	TGTGCCAGTAGTATGGAGGGAGGGACCACTGAAGCTTTCTTT	CASSMEGGTTEAFF
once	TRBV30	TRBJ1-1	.	TGTGCCTGGAGTGTACTAAGGAACACTGAAGCTTTCTTT	CAWSVLRNTEAFF
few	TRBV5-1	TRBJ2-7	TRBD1	TGCGCCAGCAGCTTGCCGGGACAGGGGACGGACGAGCAGTACTTC	CASSLPGQGTDEQYF
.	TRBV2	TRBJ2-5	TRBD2	TGTGCCAGCAGTGACTCGGGGGGAGAGACCCAGTACTTC	CASSDSGGETQYF
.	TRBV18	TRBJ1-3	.	TGTGCCAGCTCACCGATTGAACAAACTGGAAACACCATATATTTT	CASSPIEQTGNTIYF
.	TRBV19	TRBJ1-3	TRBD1	TGTGCCAGTACCTCCCAACGGGGACAGATACTAACACGCTCTGGAAACACCATATATTTT	CASTSQRGQILTRSGNTIYF
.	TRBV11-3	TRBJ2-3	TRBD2	TGTGCCAGCAGCTTGGGGGCTAGCGGGATGGATACGCAGTATTTT	CASSLGASGMDTQYF
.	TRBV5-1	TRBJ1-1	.	TGCGCCAGCAGCTTGGAGCCCCCCGGGGGAGGGACTGAAGCTTTCTTT	CASSLEPPGGGTEAFF
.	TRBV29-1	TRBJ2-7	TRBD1	TGCAGCGTTGAAGGACATGGGCAGGGGGCCTTCGGGCAGTACTTC	CSVEGHGQGAFGQYF
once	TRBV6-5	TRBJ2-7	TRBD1	TGTGCCAGCAGAGGTCGGACAGGGCGGTACGAGCAGTACTTC	CASRGRTGRYEQYF
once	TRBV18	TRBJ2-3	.	TGTGCCAGCTCACCAACGACGGGCGGAGGGGATACGCAGTATTTT	CASSPTTGGGDTQYF